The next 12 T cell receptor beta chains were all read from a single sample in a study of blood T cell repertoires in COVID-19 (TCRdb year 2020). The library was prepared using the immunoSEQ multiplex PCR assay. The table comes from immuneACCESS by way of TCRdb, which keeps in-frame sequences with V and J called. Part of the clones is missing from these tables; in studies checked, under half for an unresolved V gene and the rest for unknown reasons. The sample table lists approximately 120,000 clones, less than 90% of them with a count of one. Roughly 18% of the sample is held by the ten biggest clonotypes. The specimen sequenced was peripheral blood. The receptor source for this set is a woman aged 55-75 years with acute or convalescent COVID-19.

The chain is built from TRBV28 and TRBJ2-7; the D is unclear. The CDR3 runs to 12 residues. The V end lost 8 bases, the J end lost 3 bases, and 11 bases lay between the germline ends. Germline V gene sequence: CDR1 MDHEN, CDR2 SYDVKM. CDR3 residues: CASAAVFYEQYF. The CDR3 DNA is TGTGCCAGCGCGGCGGTTTTCTACGAGCAGTACTTC.

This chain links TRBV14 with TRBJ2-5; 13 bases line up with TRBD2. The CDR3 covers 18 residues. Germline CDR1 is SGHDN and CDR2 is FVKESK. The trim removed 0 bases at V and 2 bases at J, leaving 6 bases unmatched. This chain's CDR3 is CASSQDRVGLAGQETQYF. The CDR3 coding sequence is TGTGCCAGCAGCCAAGATCGCGTGGGACTAGCGGGGCAAGAGACCCAGTACTTC.

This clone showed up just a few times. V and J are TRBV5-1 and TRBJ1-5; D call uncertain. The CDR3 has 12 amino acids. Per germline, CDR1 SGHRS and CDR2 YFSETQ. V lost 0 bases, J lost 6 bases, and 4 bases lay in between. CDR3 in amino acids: CASSLDGQPQHF. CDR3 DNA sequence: TGCGCCAGCAGCTTGGACGGTCAGCCCCAGCATTTT.

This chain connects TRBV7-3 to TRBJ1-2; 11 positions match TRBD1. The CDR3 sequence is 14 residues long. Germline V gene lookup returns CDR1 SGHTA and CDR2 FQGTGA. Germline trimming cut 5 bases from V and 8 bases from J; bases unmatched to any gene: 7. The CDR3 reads CASSPTGQGVGYTF. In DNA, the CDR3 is TGTGCCAGCAGCCCAACGGGACAGGGGGTCGGCTACACCTTC.

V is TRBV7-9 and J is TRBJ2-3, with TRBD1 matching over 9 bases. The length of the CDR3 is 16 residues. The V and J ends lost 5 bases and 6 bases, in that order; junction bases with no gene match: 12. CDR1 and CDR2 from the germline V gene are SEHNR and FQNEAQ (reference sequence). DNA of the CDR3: TGTGCCAGCAGCAGCCCGGGACAGGGAAGGATGGATACGCAGTATTTT. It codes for CASSSPGQGRMDTQYF.

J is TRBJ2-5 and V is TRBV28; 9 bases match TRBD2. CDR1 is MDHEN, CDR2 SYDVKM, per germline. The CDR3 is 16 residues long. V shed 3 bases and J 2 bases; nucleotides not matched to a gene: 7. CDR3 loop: CASSLVQRGAQETQYF. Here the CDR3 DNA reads TGTGCCAGCAGTTTGGTCCAGCGGGGGGCTCAAGAGACCCAGTACTTC.

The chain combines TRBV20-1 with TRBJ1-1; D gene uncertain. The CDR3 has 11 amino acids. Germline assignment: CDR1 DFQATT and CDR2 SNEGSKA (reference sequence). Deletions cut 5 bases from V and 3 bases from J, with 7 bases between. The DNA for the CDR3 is TGCAGTGCTCCGAGGGACACTGAAGCTTTCTTT. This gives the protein CSAPRDTEAFF.

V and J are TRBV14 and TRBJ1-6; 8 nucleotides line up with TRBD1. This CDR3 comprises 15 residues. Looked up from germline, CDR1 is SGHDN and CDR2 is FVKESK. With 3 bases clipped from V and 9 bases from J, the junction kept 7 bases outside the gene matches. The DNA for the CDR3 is TGTGCCAGCAGCCATCGGACAGGGAACGGTTCACCCCTCCACTTT. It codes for CASSHRTGNGSPLHF.

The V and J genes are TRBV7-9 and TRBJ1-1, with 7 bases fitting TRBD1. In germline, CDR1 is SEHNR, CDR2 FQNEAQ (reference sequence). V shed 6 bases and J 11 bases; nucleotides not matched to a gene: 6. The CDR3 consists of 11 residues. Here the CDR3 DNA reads TGTGCCAGCAGGTCCGGGACAGAGGCTTTCTTT. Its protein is CASRSGTEAFF. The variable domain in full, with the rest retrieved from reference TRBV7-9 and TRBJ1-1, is DTGVSQNPRHKITKRGQNVTFRCDPISEHNRLYWYRQTLGQGPEFLTYFQNEAQLEKSRLLSDRFSAERPKGSFSTLEIQRTEQGDSAMYLCASRSGTEAFFGQGTRLTVV.

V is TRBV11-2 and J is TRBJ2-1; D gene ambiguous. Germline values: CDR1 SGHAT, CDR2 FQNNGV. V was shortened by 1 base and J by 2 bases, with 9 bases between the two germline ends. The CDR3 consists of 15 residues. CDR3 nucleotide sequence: TGTGCCAGCAGCTTAGTAAGTGCGGCCTACAATGAGCAGTTCTTC. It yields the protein CASSLVSAAYNEQFF.

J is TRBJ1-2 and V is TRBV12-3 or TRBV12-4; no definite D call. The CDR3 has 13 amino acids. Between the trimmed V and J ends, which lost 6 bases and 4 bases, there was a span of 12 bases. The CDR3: CASSPGSGYGYTF. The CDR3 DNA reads TGTGCCAGCAGCCCCGGGAGCGGCTATGGCTACACCTTC.

The CDR3 spells CASSLSGQGWDEQFF. CDR3 in DNA: TGCGCCAGCAGCTTGTCGGGACAGGGATGGGATGAGCAGTTCTTC. The J gene is TRBJ2-1, the V gene TRBV5-1; 9 positions match TRBD1. This CDR3 is built from 15 residues. V was clipped by 1 base and J by 8 bases; unmatched bases: 7. The V gene's germline CDR1 is SGHRS and CDR2 YFSETQ.